This TCR beta chain appears in the sequencing data of a study of T cell responses to AZD1222 COVID-19 vaccine. Concerning this clone: Antigen: not known.

The study's findings and limits: It should be noted that donors were predominantly white British and more often female, and clonal diversity was possibly underestimated. Just a handful of people given AZD1222 tested seropositive at baseline. Reportedly, nearly half of unique spike TCRs recognized epitopes outside B.1.351/B.1.1.7 mutations. Breadth and depth of Spike-specific TCRs rose after two AZD1222 doses.

Generated by immunoSEQ multiplex PCR, the TCRdb table keeps only in-frame clones and is missing some. The sample consists of fewer than 180,000 clones, approximately 94% of them appearing once. The clonotype was recovered from an adult in good health. The material was peripheral blood, obtained on day 0 of AZD1222 vaccination.

CDR3 bases: TGCGCCAGCAGCCAAGTCCGAGCGGGAGGGCATACGCAGTATTTT. It yields the protein CASSQVRAGGHTQYF. The rearrangement links TRBV4-1 to TRBJ2-3; TRBD2 matches at 10 bases. This CDR3 comprises 15 residues. The V gene end was trimmed by 1 base and the J gene end by 7 bases; junction bases not matched to a gene: 5. Germline-derived CDR1 and CDR2 are MGHRA and YSYEKL.